This TCR beta chain was identified in a study of cytomegalovirus exposure and HLA in healthy donors. Whole-study results and caveats: Most TCR sequences were rare, but some public TCRs occurred in many donors. Among TCR beta chains, those listed as cytomegalovirus-associated numbered about 150. Later analysis indicated greater clonal expansion among HLA-associated TCR beta chains than among equally common other chains. Most TCR beta V segments were productive about 87% or about 30% of the time in an earlier analysis.

The PCR employed 60 Vbeta primers together with 13 Jbeta primers. Sequencing used immunoSEQ multiplex PCR; TCRdb keeps in-frame clones, though not all of them. The sample has some 95,000 clones, more than 60% seen once. With respect to this clone: Its antigen remains unidentified.

This sequence was found in a man aged 45 to 65 in good health and CMV-seropositive. Sequenced material: PBMCs.

This CDR3 is CASSQDIDSGFRFF. In DNA form, the CDR3 reads TGCGCCAGCAGCCAGGACATCGACAGTGGGTTTAGGTTCTTC. The chain has TRBV4-3 and TRBJ2-1, with D perhaps matching TRBD1 (5 bases). The V gene's germline CDR1 is LGHNA and CDR2 YSLEER. V shed 3 bases and J shed 15 bases, with 21 bases lying between them. CDR3 size: 14 residues.